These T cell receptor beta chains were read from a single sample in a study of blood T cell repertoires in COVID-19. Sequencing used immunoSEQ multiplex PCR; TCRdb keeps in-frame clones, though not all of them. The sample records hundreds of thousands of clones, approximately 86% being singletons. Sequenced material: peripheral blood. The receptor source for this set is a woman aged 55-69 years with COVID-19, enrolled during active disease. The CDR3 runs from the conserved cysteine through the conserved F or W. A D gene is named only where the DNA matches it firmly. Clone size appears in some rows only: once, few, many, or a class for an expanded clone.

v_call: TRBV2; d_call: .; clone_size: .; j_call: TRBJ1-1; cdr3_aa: CASTREGTEAFF; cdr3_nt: TGTGCCAGTACAAGGGAGGGGACTGAAGCTTTCTTT
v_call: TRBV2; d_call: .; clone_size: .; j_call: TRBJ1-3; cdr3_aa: CASRAELTSGNTIYF; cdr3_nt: TGTGCCAGCAGGGCGGAACTCACCTCTGGAAACACCATATATTTT
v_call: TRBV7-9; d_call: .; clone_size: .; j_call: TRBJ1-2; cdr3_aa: CASSLTYGYTF; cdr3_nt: TGTGCCAGCAGCCTAACTTATGGCTACACCTTC
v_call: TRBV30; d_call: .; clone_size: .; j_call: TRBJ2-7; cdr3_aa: CAWSPTVPTSYEQYF; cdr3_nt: TGTGCCTGGAGTCCAACAGTACCAACCTCCTACGAGCAGTACTTC
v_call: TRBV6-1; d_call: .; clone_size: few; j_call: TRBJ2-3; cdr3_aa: CASSAQHLSSTDTQYF; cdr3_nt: TGTGCCAGCAGTGCGCAACATCTTTCTAGCACAGATACGCAGTATTTT
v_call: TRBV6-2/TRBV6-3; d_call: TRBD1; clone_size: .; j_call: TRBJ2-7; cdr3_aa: CASSPPGTGGPYEQYF; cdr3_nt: TGTGCCAGCAGTCCCCCCGGGACAGGGGGCCCGTACGAGCAGTACTTC
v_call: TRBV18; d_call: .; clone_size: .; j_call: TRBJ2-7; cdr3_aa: CASSASEGTYEQYF; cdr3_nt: TGTGCCAGCTCCGCCTCAGAGGGTACCTACGAGCAGTACTTC
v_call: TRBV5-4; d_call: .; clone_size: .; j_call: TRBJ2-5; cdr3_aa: CASSPGGLGETQYF; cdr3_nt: TGTGCCAGCAGCCCTGGCGGGCTCGGGGAGACCCAGTACTTC
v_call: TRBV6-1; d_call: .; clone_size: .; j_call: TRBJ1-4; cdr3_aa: CASSEALVVLNEKLFF; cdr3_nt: TGTGCCAGCAGTGAAGCGCTTGTAGTCCTTAATGAAAAACTGTTTTTT
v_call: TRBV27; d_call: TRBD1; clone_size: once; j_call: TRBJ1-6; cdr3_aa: CASKSGTANSPLHF; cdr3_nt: TGTGCCAGCAAATCGGGGACAGCTAATTCACCCCTCCACTTT
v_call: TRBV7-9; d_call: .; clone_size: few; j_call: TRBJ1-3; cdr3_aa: CASSFEAHLRNTIYF; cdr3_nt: TGTGCCAGCAGCTTTGAGGCCCACTTGAGAAACACCATATATTTT
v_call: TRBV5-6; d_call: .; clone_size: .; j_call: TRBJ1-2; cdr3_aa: CASSLRRQGYGYTF; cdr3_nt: TGTGCCAGCAGCTTACGAAGACAAGGCTATGGCTACACCTTC
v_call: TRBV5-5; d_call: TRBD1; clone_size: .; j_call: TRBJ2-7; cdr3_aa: CASSWDREGSYEQYF; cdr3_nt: TGTGCCAGCAGCTGGGACAGGGAGGGGTCCTACGAGCAGTACTTC
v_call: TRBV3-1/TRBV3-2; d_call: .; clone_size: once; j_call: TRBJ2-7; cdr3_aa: CASSHPRDYEQYF; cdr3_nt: TGTGCCAGCAGCCACCCCCGGGACTACGAGCAGTACTTC
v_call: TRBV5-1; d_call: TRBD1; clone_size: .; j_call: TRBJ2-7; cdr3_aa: CASSPGQGASPIEQYF; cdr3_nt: TGCGCCAGCAGCCCGGGACAGGGGGCGTCTCCTATCGAGCAGTACTTC
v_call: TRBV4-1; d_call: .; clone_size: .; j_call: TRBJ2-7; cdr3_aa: CASSPSGRGEQYF; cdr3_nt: TGCGCCAGCAGCCCGTCAGGTAGGGGCGAGCAGTACTTC
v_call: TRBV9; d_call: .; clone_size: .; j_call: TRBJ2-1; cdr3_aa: CASSPGGGGRMVEQFF; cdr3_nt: TGTGCCAGCAGCCCAGGGGGTGGGGGGCGAATGGTTGAGCAGTTCTTC
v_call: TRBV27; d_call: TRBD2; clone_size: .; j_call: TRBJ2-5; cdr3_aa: CASSPPSGGPETQYF; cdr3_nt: TGTGCCAGCAGCCCTCCTAGCGGGGGGCCAGAGACCCAGTACTTC
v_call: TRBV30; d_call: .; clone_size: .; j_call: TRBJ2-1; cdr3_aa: CAWSVRVRSEQFF; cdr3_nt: TGTGCCTGGAGTGTACGGGTCCGGAGTGAGCAGTTCTTC
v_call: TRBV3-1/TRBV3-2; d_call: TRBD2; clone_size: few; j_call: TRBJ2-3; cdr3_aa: CASSRRLAGGHGTDTQYF; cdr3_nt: TGTGCCAGCAGCCGGAGACTAGCGGGGGGCCACGGCACAGATACGCAGTATTTT
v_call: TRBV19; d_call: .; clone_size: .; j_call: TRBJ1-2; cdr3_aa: CASSIGGPSGYGYTF; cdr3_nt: TGTGCCAGTAGTATAGGGGGACCAAGCGGGTATGGCTACACCTTC
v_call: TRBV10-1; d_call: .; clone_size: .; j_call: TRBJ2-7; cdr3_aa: CASSESLTRTSYEQYF; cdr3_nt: TGCGCCAGCAGTGAGTCGTTGACAAGGACATCCTACGAGCAGTACTTC
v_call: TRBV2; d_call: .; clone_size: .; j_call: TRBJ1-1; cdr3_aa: CASKWGTEAFF; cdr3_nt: TGTGCCAGCAAATGGGGGACAGAAGCTTTCTTT
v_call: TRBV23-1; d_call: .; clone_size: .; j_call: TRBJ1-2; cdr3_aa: CASRQVHQSYGYTF; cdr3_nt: TGCGCCAGCAGACAGGTTCACCAGTCTTATGGCTACACCTTC
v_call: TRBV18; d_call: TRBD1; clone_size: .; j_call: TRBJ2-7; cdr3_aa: CASSLRGTGGVEQYF; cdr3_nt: TGTGCCAGCTCACTTCGAGGGACAGGGGGCGTCGAGCAGTACTTC
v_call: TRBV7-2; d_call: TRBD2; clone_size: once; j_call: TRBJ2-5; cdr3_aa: CASSRLLGLAGGSQYF; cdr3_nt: TGTGCCAGCAGCCGCCTACTAGGACTAGCGGGGGGTAGTCAGTACTTC
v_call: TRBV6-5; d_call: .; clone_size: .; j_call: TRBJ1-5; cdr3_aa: CASSTGLDQPQHF; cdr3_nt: TGTGCCAGCAGCACAGGGTTGGATCAGCCCCAGCATTTT
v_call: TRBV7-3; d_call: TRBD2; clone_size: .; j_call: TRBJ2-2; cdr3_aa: CASSLRSGTSILNTGELFF; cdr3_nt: TGTGCCAGCAGCTTAAGGTCGGGGACTAGTATTTTAAACACCGGGGAGCTGTTTTTT
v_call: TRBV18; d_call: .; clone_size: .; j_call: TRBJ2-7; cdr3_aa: CASSPTQSSYEQYF; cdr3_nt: TGTGCCAGCTCACCAACACAGAGCTCCTACGAGCAGTACTTC
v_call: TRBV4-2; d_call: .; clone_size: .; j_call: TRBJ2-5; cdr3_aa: CASSQKGGGALGETQYF; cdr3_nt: TGTGCCAGCAGCCAGAAGGGCGGGGGCGCCTTGGGGGAGACCCAGTACTTC
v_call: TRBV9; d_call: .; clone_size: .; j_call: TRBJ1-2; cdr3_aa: CASSAPSEGADGYTF; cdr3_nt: TGTGCCAGCAGCGCCCCTAGTGAGGGCGCAGATGGCTACACCTTC
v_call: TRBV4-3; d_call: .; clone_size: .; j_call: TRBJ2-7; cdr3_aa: CASSQDAGTPYEQYF; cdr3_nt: TGCGCCAGCAGCCAAGATGCAGGTACCCCCTACGAGCAGTACTTC
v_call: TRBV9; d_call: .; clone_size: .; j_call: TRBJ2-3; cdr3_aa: CASSVEQGLNTQYF; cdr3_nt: TGTGCCAGCAGCGTAGAACAGGGATTGAATACGCAGTATTTT
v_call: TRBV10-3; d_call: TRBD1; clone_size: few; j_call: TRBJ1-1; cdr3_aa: CAISRDRENTEAFF; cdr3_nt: TGTGCCATCAGTAGGGACAGGGAGAACACTGAAGCTTTCTTT
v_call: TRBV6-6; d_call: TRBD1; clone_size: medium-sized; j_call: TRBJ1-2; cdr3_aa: CASSTRQGADGYTF; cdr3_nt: TGTGCCAGCAGTACACGACAGGGGGCGGATGGCTACACCTTC
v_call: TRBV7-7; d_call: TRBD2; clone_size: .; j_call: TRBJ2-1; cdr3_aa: CASSLNSGGGNEQFF; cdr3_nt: TGTGCCAGCAGCTTAAATAGCGGGGGGGGCAATGAGCAGTTCTTC
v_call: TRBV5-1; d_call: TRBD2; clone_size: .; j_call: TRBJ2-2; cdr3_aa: CASSLVPSGGENTGELFF; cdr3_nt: TGCGCCAGCAGCTTGGTACCTAGCGGGGGGGAAAACACCGGGGAGCTGTTTTTT
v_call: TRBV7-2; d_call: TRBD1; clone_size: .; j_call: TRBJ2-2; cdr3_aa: CASSPGGPGELFF; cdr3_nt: TGTGCCAGCAGCCCAGGGGGCCCCGGGGAGCTGTTTTTT
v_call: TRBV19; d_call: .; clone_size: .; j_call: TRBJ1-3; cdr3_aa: CASSTSGDTIYF; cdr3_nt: TGTGCCAGTAGTACGTCCGGGGACACCATATATTTT
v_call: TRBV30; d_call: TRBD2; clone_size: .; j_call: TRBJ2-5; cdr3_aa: CAWSVSGGKTQYF; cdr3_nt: TGTGCCTGGAGTGTATCGGGGGGTAAGACCCAGTACTTC
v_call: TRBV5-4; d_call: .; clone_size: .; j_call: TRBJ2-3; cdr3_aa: CALGGTDTQYF; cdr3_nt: TGTGCCTTAGGGGGCACAGATACGCAGTATTTT
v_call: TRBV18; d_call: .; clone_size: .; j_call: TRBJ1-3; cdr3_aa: CASSQTVSGNTIYF; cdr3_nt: TGTGCCAGCTCACAGACAGTCTCTGGAAACACCATATATTTT
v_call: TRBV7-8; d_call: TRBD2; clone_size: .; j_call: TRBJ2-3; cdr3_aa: CASSPSRGAPTDTQYF; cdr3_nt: TGTGCCAGCAGCCCTTCGCGGGGGGCCCCCACAGATACGCAGTATTTT
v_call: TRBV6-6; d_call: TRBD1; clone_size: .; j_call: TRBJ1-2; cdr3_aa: CASSSQGGGYTF; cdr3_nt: TGTGCCAGCAGTTCACAGGGGGGTGGCTACACCTTC
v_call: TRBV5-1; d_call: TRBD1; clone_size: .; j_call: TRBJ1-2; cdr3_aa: CASTITGGNYGYTF; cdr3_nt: TGCGCCAGCACGATCACAGGGGGCAACTATGGCTACACCTTC
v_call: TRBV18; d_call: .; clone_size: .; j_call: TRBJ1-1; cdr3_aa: CASSPRRQGQSEAFF; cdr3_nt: TGTGCCAGCTCACCTCGGCGCCAGGGGCAGTCTGAAGCTTTCTTT
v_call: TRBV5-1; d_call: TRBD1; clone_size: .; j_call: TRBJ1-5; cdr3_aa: CASSRTGGNQPQHF; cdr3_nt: TGCGCCAGCAGCCGGACAGGGGGAAATCAGCCCCAGCATTTT
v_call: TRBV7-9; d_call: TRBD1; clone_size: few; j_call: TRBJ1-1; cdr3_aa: CASVRTGNTEAFF; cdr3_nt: TGTGCCAGTGTTAGGACAGGGAACACTGAAGCTTTCTTT